This TCR beta chain was identified in a study of CD8 T cells in Susac syndrome. Reverse transcription used about 0.5 to 1 ug RNA and random hexamers. TCRdb recomputed calls from the immunoSEQ multiplex PCR reads with MiXCR, one row per CDR3 protein. The table lists tens of thousands of distinct CDR3 sequences, 93% of them singletons. Material: CD4+ T cells from PBMCs. The TCR was taken from a human donor with Susac syndrome.

CDR3 residues: CAWSVRRETQYF. Written as DNA, the CDR3 is TGTGCCTGGAGTGTACGGAGGGAGACCCAGTACTTC. This chain links TRBV30 with TRBJ2-5, with D tentatively TRBD2 (5 bases). This CDR3 spans 12 amino acids. Germline V gene data show CDR1 as GTSNPN and CDR2 as SVGIG (reference sequence). V lost 0 bases to trimming and J lost 5 bases, with 7 bases between them. The variable domain in full, completed from reference TRBV30 and TRBJ2-5, reads SQTIHQWPATLVQPVGSPLSLECTVEGTSNPNLYWYRQAAGRGLQLLFYSVGIGQISSEVPQNLSASRPQDRQFILSSKKLLLSDSGFYLCAWSVRRETQYFGPGTRLLVL.